The entry that follows covers one T cell receptor (beta chain) sequence. What antigen it recognizes has not been identified. No per-base quality is available; no much larger clone lies one base away. A two-step multiplex PCR was used to amplify TCR-beta CDR3 regions from genomic DNA, and Illumina-compatible adaptors were added in the second step. TCR-beta immunosequencing was carried out on an Illumina platform through the commercial immunoSEQ service. In the source study's methods: Repertoires were described by productive clonality and by Top 10 Clones, which is the percentage of T-cell templates coming from the ten most frequent sequences. Values of productive clonality ranged from 0 to 1, with a monoclonal population indicated by a value of 1. Tumour-associated clones were defined as sequences comprising at least 0.1% of tumour T-cell templates but absent from matched non-adjacent lung, identified via log10 scatter plots. Student's t-tests were used for two-group comparisons, ANOVA for comparisons across stages, and linear regression for relationships, with analyses done in GraphPad Prism7 and R. The table comes from immuneACCESS by way of TCRdb, which keeps in-frame sequences with V and J called. Part of the clones is missing from these tables; in studies checked, under half for an unresolved V gene and the rest for unknown reasons. The V and J calls and the clone size are those of that table, but D and trimming were determined from the DNA. This sample is represented by around 13,000 clones; over 65% of them were singletons. Together, the top ten hold 14% of the sample.

The data originate from a study of immune cell composition in non-small cell lung cancer (dated 2017 in TCRdb). The study in broad terms: Histologic subtype was assigned using H&E plus p63, CK5, Napsin A and TTF-1 immunohistochemistry, mainly lung adenocarcinoma or squamous cell carcinoma. Using Adaptive Biotechnologies, the researchers ran TCR-beta sequencing on fewer than 45 paired NSCLC tumour and non-adjacent lung specimens, along with more than 20 tumour-only specimens. In supplementary cohort #1, which comprised 10 to 11 lung adenocarcinoma cases, paired tumour/lung TCR-beta sequencing was performed and TIL populations were generated so that tumour reactivity could be assessed. The subtype comparisons left out several tumour specimens with TCR-beta data because those specimens were rare histological subtypes. Overall study results and their limits: In nine to ten adenocarcinoma cases, a strong correlation was found between maximal tumour-associated clone frequency and TIL tumour reactivity, whereas no such correlation was found between overall clonality and TIL tumour reactivity. No significant correlation was found between tumour TCR-beta clonality and smoking pack-years. Lung squamous cell carcinoma tumours had significantly higher Top 10 clone scores and productive clonality than lung adenocarcinoma tumours. The reactivity cohort was only 10 cases, and tumour-reactive clones were not shown to share sequences with the dominant in vivo tumour-associated clones. Nearly half of NSCLC cases had tumour-associated clones >0.5%, with more than 60% of squamous carcinomas showing such clones compared with more than 25% of adenocarcinomas.

Frozen aliquots of unsorted single-cell suspensions were used for genomic DNA extraction with the QIAamp DNA kit. The tumour samples consisted of non-small cell lung cancer tissue that had been surgically resected. Tissues arrived within 2 hours of resection and were immediately processed into single-cell suspensions. Tissue was mechanically dissociated and enzymatically digested with DNase I, collagenase I and hyaluronidase for approximately 30 minutes at 37 °C, then filtered and RBC-lysed. Sequencing was done on a sample of lung tumor tissue. This TCR derives from a human donor with non-small cell lung cancer.

The DNA reads as follows: TGTGCCATCAGTGACGGGGGGGCTGAGGAGCAGTACTTC. Translated, it gives CAISDGGAEEQYF. The chain links TRBV10-3 with TRBJ2-7, with 8 bases in between that match TRBD2. From a lookup of the germline V gene, CDR1 and CDR2 are ENHRY and SYGVKD. The germline V and J ends show losses of 3 bases and 7 bases respectively, and no gene match explains 5 bases of the junction. The CDR3 spans 13 residues, from the cysteine through the phenylalanine. The entry retains the CDR3 DNA only, 39 bases that are in frame from base 1.